The sequence of this T cell receptor beta chain was determined in a study of T cell responses to AZD1222 COVID-19 vaccine. Germline CDR1 is SGHAT and CDR2 is FQNNGV. V was trimmed by 6 bases and J by 2 bases, leaving 14 bases between them. The length of the CDR3 is 14 residues. TCRdb's table, derived via immunoSEQ multiplex PCR, lists solely in-frame clones and lacks some. The repertoire holds around 140,000 clones, with approximately 93% as singletons. This clonotype was sampled from an adult who had recovered from COVID-19. The V call is TRBV11-2, the J call TRBJ2-7; D is undetermined. Sequencing was performed on peripheral blood, taken after recovery from COVID-19. The DNA of the CDR3 is TGTGCCAGCAGTCCATTCAGGTTAACCTACGAGCAGTACTTC. Encoded protein: CASSPFRLTYEQYF.